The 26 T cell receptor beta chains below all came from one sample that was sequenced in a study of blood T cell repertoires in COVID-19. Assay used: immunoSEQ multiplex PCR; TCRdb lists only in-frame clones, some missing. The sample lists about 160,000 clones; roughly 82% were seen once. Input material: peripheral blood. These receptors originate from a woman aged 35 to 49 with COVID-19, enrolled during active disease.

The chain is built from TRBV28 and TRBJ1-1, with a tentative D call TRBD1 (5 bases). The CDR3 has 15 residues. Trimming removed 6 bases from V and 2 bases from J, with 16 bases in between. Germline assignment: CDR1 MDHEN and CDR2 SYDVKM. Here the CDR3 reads CASSPGDRFNTEAFF. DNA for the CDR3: TGTGCCAGCAGCCCGGGGGACCGCTTTAACACTGAAGCTTTCTTT.

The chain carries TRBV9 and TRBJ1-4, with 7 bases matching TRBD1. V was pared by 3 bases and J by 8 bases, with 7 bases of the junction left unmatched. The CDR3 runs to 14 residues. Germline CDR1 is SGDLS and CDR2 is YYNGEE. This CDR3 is CASSDRQGDEKLFF. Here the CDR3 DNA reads TGTGCCAGCAGCGACAGACAGGGAGACGAAAAACTGTTTTTT.

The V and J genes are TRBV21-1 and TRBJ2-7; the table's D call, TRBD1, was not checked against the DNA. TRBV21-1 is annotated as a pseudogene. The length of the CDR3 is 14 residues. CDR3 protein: CASSKGTGGCEQYV. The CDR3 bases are TGTGCCAGCAGCAAAGGGACAGGGGGTTGCGAGCAGTACGTC.

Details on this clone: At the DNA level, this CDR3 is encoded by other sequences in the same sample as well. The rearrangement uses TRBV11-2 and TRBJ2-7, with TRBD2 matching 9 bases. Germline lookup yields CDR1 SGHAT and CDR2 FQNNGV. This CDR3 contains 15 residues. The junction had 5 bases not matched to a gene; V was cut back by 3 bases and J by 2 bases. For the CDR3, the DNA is TGTGCCAGCAGCTTGGGTCTAGCGGGAACCTACGAGCAGTACTTC. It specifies CASSLGLAGTYEQYF. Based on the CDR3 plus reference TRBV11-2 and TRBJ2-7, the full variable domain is EAGVAQSPRYKIIEKRQSVAFWCNPISGHATLYWYQQILGQGPKLLIQFQNNGVVDDSQLPKDRFSAERLKGVDSTLKIQPAKLEDSAVYLCASSLGLAGTYEQYFGPGTRLTVT.

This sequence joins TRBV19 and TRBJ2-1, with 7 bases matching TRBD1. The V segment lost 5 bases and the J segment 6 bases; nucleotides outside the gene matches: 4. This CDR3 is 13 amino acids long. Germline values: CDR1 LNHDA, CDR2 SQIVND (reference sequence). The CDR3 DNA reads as TGTGCCAGTAGTTTGACAGGGACCAATGAGCAGTTCTTC. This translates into CASSLTGTNEQFF.

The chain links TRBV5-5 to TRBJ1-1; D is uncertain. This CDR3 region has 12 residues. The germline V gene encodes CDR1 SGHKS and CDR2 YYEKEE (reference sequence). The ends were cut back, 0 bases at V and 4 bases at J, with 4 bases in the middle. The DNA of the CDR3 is TGTGCCAGCAGCTTGGTTAGCACTGAAGCTTTCTTT. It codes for CASSLVSTEAFF.

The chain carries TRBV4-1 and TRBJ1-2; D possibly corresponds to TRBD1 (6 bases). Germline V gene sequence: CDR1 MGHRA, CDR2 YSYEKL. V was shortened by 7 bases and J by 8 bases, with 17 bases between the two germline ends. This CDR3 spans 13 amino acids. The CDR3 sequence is CASTGGDLGGYTF. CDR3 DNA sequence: TGCGCCAGCACTGGGGGCGACCTGGGGGGCTACACCTTC.

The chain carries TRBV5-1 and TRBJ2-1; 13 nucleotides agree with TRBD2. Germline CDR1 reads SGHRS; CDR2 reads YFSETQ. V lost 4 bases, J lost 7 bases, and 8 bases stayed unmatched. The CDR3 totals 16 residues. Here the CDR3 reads CASSRTSGSRMNEQFF. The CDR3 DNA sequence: TGCGCCAGCAGCCGGACTAGCGGGAGTAGAATGAATGAGCAGTTCTTC.

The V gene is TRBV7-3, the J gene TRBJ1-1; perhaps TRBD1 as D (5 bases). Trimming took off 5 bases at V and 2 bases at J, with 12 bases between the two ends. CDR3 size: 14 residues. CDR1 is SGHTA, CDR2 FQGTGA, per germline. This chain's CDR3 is CASSPGRVNTEAFF. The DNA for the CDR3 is TGTGCCAGCAGCCCCGGCAGGGTTAACACTGAAGCTTTCTTT.

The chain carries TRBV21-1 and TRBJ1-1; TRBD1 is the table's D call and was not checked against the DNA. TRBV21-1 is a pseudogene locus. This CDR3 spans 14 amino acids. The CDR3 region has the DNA TGTGCCAGCACCGGACAGGGGGCGAGCACTGAAGCTTTCTTT. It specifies CASTGQGASTEAFF.

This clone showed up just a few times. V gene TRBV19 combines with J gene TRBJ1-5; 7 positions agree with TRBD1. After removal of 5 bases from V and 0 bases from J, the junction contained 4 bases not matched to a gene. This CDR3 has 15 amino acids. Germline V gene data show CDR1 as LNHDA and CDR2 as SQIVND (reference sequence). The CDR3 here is CASSFDRASNQPQHF. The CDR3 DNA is TGTGCCAGTAGTTTCGACAGGGCTAGCAATCAGCCCCAGCATTTT.

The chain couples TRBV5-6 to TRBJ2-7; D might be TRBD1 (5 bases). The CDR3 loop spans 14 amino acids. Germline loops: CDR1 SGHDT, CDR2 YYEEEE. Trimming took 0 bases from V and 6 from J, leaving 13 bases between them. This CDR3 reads CASSLVRAPSEQYF. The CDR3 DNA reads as TGTGCCAGCAGCTTGGTCAGGGCCCCAAGCGAGCAGTACTTC.

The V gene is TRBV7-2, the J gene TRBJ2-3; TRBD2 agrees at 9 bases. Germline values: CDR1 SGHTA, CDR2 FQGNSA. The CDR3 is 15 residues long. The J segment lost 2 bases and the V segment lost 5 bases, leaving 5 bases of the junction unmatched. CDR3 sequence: CASSRAGGTTDTQYF. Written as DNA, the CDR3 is TGTGCCAGCAGCAGAGCGGGGGGCACCACAGATACGCAGTATTTT.

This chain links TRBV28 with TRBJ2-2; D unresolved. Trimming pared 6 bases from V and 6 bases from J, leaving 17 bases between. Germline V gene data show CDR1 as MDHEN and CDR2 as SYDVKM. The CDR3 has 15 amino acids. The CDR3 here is CASSVSISSSGELFF. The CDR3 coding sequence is TGTGCCAGCAGCGTCAGTATTAGCTCCTCCGGGGAGCTGTTTTTT.

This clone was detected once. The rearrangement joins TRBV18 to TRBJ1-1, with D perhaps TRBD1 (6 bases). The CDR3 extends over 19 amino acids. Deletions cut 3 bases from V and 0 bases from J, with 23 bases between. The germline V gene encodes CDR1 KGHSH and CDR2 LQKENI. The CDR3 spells CASSPNREVSSHMNTEAFF. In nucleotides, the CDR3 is TGTGCCAGCTCACCGAACAGGGAAGTTAGCTCGCACATGAACACTGAAGCTTTCTTT.

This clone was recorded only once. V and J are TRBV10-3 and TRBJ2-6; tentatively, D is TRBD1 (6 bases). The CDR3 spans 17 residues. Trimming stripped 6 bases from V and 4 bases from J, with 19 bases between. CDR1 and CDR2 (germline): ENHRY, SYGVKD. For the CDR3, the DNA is TGTGCCATCAGACCTAACTCAGGGGCTCCAGGGGCCAACGTCCTGACTTTC. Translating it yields CAIRPNSGAPGANVLTF.

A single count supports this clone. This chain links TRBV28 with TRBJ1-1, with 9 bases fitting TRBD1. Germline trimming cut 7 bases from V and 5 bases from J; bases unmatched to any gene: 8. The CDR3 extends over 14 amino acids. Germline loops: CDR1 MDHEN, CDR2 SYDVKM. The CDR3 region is CASTLTGTGTEAFF. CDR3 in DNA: TGTGCCAGCACCCTAACCGGGACAGGGACTGAAGCTTTCTTT.

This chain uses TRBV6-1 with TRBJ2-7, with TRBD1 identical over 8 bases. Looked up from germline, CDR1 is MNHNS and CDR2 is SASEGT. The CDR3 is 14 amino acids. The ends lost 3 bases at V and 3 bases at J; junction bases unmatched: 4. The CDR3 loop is CASSDWDRSYEQYF. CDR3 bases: TGTGCCAGCAGTGATTGGGACAGGAGCTACGAGCAGTACTTC.

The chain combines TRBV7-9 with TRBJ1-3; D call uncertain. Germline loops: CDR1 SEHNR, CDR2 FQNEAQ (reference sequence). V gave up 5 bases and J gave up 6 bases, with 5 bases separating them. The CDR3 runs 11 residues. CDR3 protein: CASSSLNTIYF. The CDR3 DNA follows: TGTGCCAGCAGCAGCCTAAACACCATATATTTT. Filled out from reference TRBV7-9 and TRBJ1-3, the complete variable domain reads DTGVSQNPRHKITKRGQNVTFRCDPISEHNRLYWYRQTLGQGPEFLTYFQNEAQLEKSRLLSDRFSAERPKGSFSTLEIQRTEQGDSAMYLCASSSLNTIYFGEGSWLTVV.

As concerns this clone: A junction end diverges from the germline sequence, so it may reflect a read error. CDR3 DNA: TGTGCCACCAGTATACAGGGAGCTGAAGCTTTCTTT. Its protein is CATSIQGAEAFF. The chain combines TRBV12-3 or TRBV12-4 with TRBJ1-1, with D perhaps TRBD1 (6 bases). The length of the CDR3 is 12 residues.

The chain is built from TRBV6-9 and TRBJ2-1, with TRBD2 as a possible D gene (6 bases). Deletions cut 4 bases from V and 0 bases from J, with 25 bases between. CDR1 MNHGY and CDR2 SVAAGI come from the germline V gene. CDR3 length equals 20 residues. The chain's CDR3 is CASSFPGVAEITGSYNEQFF. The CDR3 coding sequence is TGTGCCAGCAGTTTCCCGGGGGTAGCGGAGATAACGGGCTCCTACAATGAGCAGTTCTTC.

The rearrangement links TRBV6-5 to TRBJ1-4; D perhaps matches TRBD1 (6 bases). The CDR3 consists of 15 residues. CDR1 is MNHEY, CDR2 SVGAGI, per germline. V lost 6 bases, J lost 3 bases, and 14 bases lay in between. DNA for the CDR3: TGTGCCAGCAGCGCAAACAGGGTTTCTAATGAAAAACTGTTTTTT. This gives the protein CASSANRVSNEKLFF.

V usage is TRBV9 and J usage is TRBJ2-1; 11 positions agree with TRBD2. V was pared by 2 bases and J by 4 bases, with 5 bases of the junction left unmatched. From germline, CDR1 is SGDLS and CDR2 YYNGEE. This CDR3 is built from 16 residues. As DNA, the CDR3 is TGTGCCAGCAGCGTTCTAGCGGGGGGAGGATACAATGAGCAGTTCTTC. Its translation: CASSVLAGGGYNEQFF.

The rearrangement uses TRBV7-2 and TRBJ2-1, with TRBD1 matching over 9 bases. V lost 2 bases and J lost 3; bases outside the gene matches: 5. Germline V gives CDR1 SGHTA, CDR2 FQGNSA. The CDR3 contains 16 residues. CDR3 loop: CASSLRQGGSYNEQFF. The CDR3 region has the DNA TGTGCCAGCAGCTTACGACAGGGGGGCAGCTACAATGAGCAGTTCTTC.

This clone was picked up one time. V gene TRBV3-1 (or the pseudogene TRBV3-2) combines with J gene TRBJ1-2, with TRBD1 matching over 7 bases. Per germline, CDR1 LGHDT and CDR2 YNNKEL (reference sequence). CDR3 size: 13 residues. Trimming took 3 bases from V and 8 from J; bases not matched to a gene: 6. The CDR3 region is CASSQRQGWGYTF. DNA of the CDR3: TGTGCCAGCAGCCAGCGACAGGGCTGGGGCTACACCTTC.

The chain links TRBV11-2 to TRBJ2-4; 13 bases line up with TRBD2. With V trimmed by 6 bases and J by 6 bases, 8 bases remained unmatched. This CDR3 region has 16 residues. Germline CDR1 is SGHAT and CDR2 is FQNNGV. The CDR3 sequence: CASRETSGGAGNIQYF. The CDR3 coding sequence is TGTGCCAGCAGGGAAACTAGCGGGGGGGCGGGAAACATTCAGTACTTC. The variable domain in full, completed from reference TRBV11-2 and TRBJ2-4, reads EAGVAQSPRYKIIEKRQSVAFWCNPISGHATLYWYQQILGQGPKLLIQFQNNGVVDDSQLPKDRFSAERLKGVDSTLKIQPAKLEDSAVYLCASRETSGGAGNIQYFGAGTRLSVL.